These T cell receptor beta chains were read from a single sample in a study of blood T cell repertoires in COVID-19. Sequencing used immunoSEQ multiplex PCR; TCRdb keeps in-frame clones, though not all of them. The table shows more than 200,000 clones, with around 80% occurring only once. Sequenced material: peripheral blood. Receptors were obtained from a woman in her forties or fifties with acute or convalescent COVID-19. The CDR3 runs from the conserved cysteine through the conserved F or W. A D gene is named only where the DNA matches it firmly. Size is omitted from some rows. Given values are once, few, many or a class for expanded clones.

.	TRBV29-1	.	TRBJ2-1	CSVERQVHQFF	TGCAGCGTTGAGAGACAGGTTCATCAGTTCTTC
.	TRBV28	once	TRBJ2-1	CASSLSALASSRHNEQFF	TGTGCCAGCAGTTTAAGTGCTCTAGCCTCGTCTAGGCACAATGAGCAGTTCTTC
.	TRBV28	.	TRBJ2-2	CASSLRSGELFF	TGTGCCAGCAGTTTGCGGTCCGGGGAGCTGTTTTTT
TRBD2	TRBV27	.	TRBJ2-5	CASRDSGLDPLGTQYF	TGTGCCAGCAGAGATTCAGGACTAGATCCCCTGGGGACCCAGTACTTC
.	TRBV12-3/TRBV12-4	.	TRBJ2-1	CASTEGNEQFF	TGTGCCAGCACCGAGGGCAATGAGCAGTTCTTC
TRBD2	TRBV5-1	.	TRBJ2-1	CASKDPLGLAGEPFVQFF	TGCGCCAGCAAAGACCCCCTGGGGCTAGCGGGAGAACCTTTCGTGCAGTTCTTC
TRBD1	TRBV12-3/TRBV12-4	.	TRBJ1-4	CASSPTGGEKLFF	TGTGCCAGCAGCCCCACAGGGGGCGAAAAACTGTTTTTT
.	TRBV29-1	.	TRBJ1-2	CSVDRDGYTF	TGCAGCGTTGATCGGGATGGCTACACCTTC
TRBD1	TRBV19	.	TRBJ1-1	CASTGGLGGTEAFF	TGTGCCTCAACAGGGGGTCTCGGAGGCACTGAAGCTTTCTTT
.	TRBV2	.	TRBJ1-1	CASSATTYTEAFF	TGTGCCAGCAGTGCTACCACCTACACTGAAGCTTTCTTT
.	TRBV5-1	.	TRBJ1-4	CASSLALRANEKLFF	TGCGCCAGCAGCTTGGCCTTGCGGGCTAATGAAAAACTGTTTTTT
TRBD1	TRBV11-2	.	TRBJ1-2	CASSSGTDYGYTF	TGTGCCAGCAGCTCCGGGACAGACTATGGCTACACCTTC
.	TRBV2	.	TRBJ2-7	CASSGERENLPEQYF	TGTGCCAGCAGTGGAGAAAGAGAAAATCTCCCCGAGCAGTACTTC
TRBD1	TRBV2	.	TRBJ2-5	CASTGDRGLGETQYF	TGTGCCAGCACTGGTGACAGGGGGCTTGGGGAGACCCAGTACTTC
TRBD1	TRBV5-1	.	TRBJ2-7	CASSSGQGYEQYF	TGCGCCAGCAGCTCGGGACAGGGTTACGAGCAGTACTTC
TRBD2	TRBV3-1/TRBV3-2	once	TRBJ2-2	CASSPEGLAGELFF	TGTGCCAGCAGCCCAGAAGGACTAGCCGGGGAGCTGTTTTTT
TRBD2	TRBV29-1	.	TRBJ2-1	CSCGGAPYMSSYNEQFF	TGCAGCTGCGGGGGGGCCCCCTATATGAGCTCCTACAATGAGCAGTTCTTC
.	TRBV7-6	.	TRBJ1-4	CASSFGGPSTNEKLFF	TGTGCCAGCAGCTTCGGGGGGCCGTCTACTAATGAAAAACTGTTTTTT
TRBD2	TRBV29-1	.	TRBJ2-3	CSVEVVGLAGGRDTQYF	TGCAGCGTTGAAGTGGTGGGACTAGCGGGAGGAAGAGATACGCAGTATTTT
TRBD1	TRBV3-1/TRBV3-2	.	TRBJ2-7	CASSQRGGGYEQYF	TGTGCCAGCAGCCAAAGAGGGGGCGGCTACGAGCAGTACTTC
.	TRBV10-3	.	TRBJ2-1	CAISAGYEQFF	TGTGCCATCAGTGCAGGCTATGAGCAGTTCTTC
.	TRBV5-1	.	TRBJ1-6	CASSHGGQPVNSPLHF	TGCGCCAGCAGCCATGGTGGGCAGCCTGTAAATTCACCCCTCCACTTT
.	TRBV28	few	TRBJ2-2	CASSSTGPLNTGELFF	TGTGCCAGCAGTTCAACAGGGCCCCTAAACACCGGGGAGCTGTTTTTT
.	TRBV3-1/TRBV3-2	once	TRBJ2-1	CASSPRGGGSYNEQFF	TGTGCCAGCAGCCCCCGGGGAGGGGGGTCCTACAATGAGCAGTTCTTC
TRBD1	TRBV19	.	TRBJ2-5	CASSLSGTGDKETQYF	TGTGCCAGTAGTTTATCCGGGACAGGGGATAAAGAGACCCAGTACTTC
.	TRBV6-5	.	TRBJ2-7	CATQGLAYEQYF	TGTGCGACCCAGGGACTGGCCTACGAGCAGTACTTC
.	TRBV21-1	once	TRBJ2-7	CASSTPGQCYEQYF	TGTGCCAGCAGCACCCCGGGACAGTGCTACGAGCAGTACTTC
.	TRBV11-2	.	TRBJ2-7	CASSWGLGDYEQYF	TGTGCCAGCAGCTGGGGGCTAGGTGATTACGAGCAGTACTTC
TRBD2	TRBV29-1	.	TRBJ2-3	CSVQGLAGGTDTQYF	TGCAGCGTGCAAGGACTAGCGGGAGGGACAGATACGCAGTATTTT